These T cell receptor beta chains were read from a single sample in a study of T-cell memory formation after mild COVID-19. TCRdb independently ran MiXCR on the 5' RACE reads; one entry per CDR3 protein. The table includes approximately 300,000 distinct CDR3 sequences, about 16% detected once. Sequencing input: PBMCs or a T cell subset sorted from them (not recorded which). The source is a man between 18 and 29 years old who had mild COVID-19 (a few samples of this study predate the infection). Cell type and time point are not known. The CDR3 runs from the conserved cysteine through the conserved F or W. D genes are given only for firm matches. A row's size may be missing; if present it is once, few, many or a size class.

v_call: TRBV20-1
j_call: TRBJ2-1
clone_size: many
d_call: NA
cdr3_aa: CSAYPGRREGEQFF
cdr3_nt: TGCAGTGCTTACCCGGGACGCAGAGAGGGTGAGCAGTTCTTC

v_call: TRBV6-5
j_call: TRBJ2-1
clone_size: few
d_call: NA
cdr3_aa: CASSYSAGVYNEQFF
cdr3_nt: TGTGCCAGCAGTTACTCGGCAGGGGTCTACAATGAGCAGTTCTTC

v_call: TRBV5-5
j_call: TRBJ1-2
clone_size: many
d_call: NA
cdr3_aa: CASSFPGHYGYTF
cdr3_nt: TGTGCCAGCAGCTTTCCAGGGCACTATGGCTACACCTTC

v_call: TRBV4-2
j_call: TRBJ2-1
clone_size: few
d_call: NA
cdr3_aa: CASSQGGPGNEQFF
cdr3_nt: TGTGCCAGCAGCCAAGGGGGGCCCGGGAATGAGCAGTTCTTC

v_call: TRBV7-2
j_call: TRBJ1-1
clone_size: few
d_call: NA
cdr3_aa: CASTNSGGRVYSGAFF
cdr3_nt: TGTGCCAGCACCAACTCGGGGGGAAGGGTTTATAGTGGAGCTTTCTTT

v_call: TRBV7-9
j_call: TRBJ1-4
clone_size: NA
d_call: TRBD1
cdr3_aa: CASSLGQINEKLFF
cdr3_nt: TGTGCCAGCAGCTTGGGACAGATTAATGAAAAACTGTTTTTT

v_call: TRBV20-1
j_call: TRBJ2-5
clone_size: NA
d_call: NA
cdr3_aa: CSAPRASQETQYF
cdr3_nt: TGCAGTGCCCCAAGAGCGTCCCAAGAGACCCAGTACTTC

v_call: TRBV30
j_call: TRBJ2-2
clone_size: NA
d_call: NA
cdr3_aa: CAWSVDHVPSNTGELFF
cdr3_nt: TGTGCCTGGAGTGTTGACCACGTACCATCGAACACCGGGGAGCTGTTTTTT

v_call: TRBV5-1
j_call: TRBJ2-7
clone_size: few
d_call: NA
cdr3_aa: CASSAQYEQYF
cdr3_nt: TGCGCCAGCAGCGCACAGTACGAGCAGTACTTC

v_call: TRBV9
j_call: TRBJ1-3
clone_size: few
d_call: NA
cdr3_aa: CASSSRGGKTDSGNTIYF
cdr3_nt: TGTGCCAGCAGCTCACGGGGGGGAAAGACGGACTCTGGAAACACCATATATTTT

v_call: TRBV28
j_call: TRBJ1-6
clone_size: few
d_call: NA
cdr3_aa: CASSLIGGSTPLHF
cdr3_nt: TGTGCCAGCAGTTTAATTGGGGGCTCGACACCCCTCCACTTT

v_call: TRBV7-9
j_call: TRBJ2-1
clone_size: NA
d_call: NA
cdr3_aa: CASSPRGMPTYNEQFF
cdr3_nt: TGTGCCAGCAGCCCTAGAGGCATGCCGACCTACAATGAGCAGTTCTTC

v_call: TRBV7-3
j_call: TRBJ1-2
clone_size: NA
d_call: NA
cdr3_aa: CASSLSRSGEGYTF
cdr3_nt: TGTGCCAGCAGCTTAAGTCGCTCGGGGGAAGGCTACACCTTC

v_call: TRBV29-1
j_call: TRBJ2-1
clone_size: NA
d_call: TRBD2
cdr3_aa: CSVVQRGGVLHNEQFF
cdr3_nt: TGCAGCGTTGTCCAGCGGGGGGGCGTTTTACATAATGAGCAGTTCTTC

v_call: TRBV5-4
j_call: TRBJ1-6
clone_size: NA
d_call: NA
cdr3_aa: CASSLSWGRNNSPLHF
cdr3_nt: TGTGCCAGCAGCTTGTCATGGGGCAGGAATAATTCACCCCTCCACTTT

v_call: TRBV5-1
j_call: TRBJ2-1
clone_size: few
d_call: NA
cdr3_aa: CASSIQGYSYNEQFF
cdr3_nt: TGCGCCAGCAGCATCCAGGGGTACTCCTACAATGAGCAGTTCTTC

v_call: TRBV18
j_call: TRBJ2-3
clone_size: few
d_call: TRBD2
cdr3_aa: CASSPLAGGLDTQYF
cdr3_nt: TGTGCCAGCTCGCCCTTAGCGGGGGGGCTCGATACGCAGTATTTT

v_call: TRBV4-1
j_call: TRBJ2-1
clone_size: few
d_call: NA
cdr3_aa: CASSREPLQGMPYNEQFF
cdr3_nt: TGCGCCAGCAGCCGAGAACCCCTACAGGGAATGCCCTACAATGAGCAGTTCTTC

v_call: TRBV7-9
j_call: TRBJ2-7
clone_size: NA
d_call: TRBD1
cdr3_aa: CASSTGGESASDEQYF
cdr3_nt: TGTGCCAGCAGCACAGGGGGCGAGAGCGCGAGTGACGAGCAGTACTTC

v_call: TRBV9
j_call: TRBJ2-1
clone_size: few
d_call: NA
cdr3_aa: CASSSDTGVGDEQFF
cdr3_nt: TGTGCCAGCAGCTCAGACACGGGGGTGGGCGATGAGCAGTTCTTC

v_call: TRBV27
j_call: TRBJ1-1
clone_size: few
d_call: NA
cdr3_aa: CASSSYGNTEAFF
cdr3_nt: TGTGCCAGCAGTTCTTACGGGAACACTGAAGCTTTCTTT

v_call: TRBV5-1
j_call: TRBJ2-5
clone_size: many
d_call: NA
cdr3_aa: CASSPDQETQYF
cdr3_nt: TGCGCCAGCAGCCCGGACCAAGAGACCCAGTACTTC

v_call: TRBV11-2
j_call: TRBJ2-5
clone_size: few
d_call: NA
cdr3_aa: CASSSQIQQETQYF
cdr3_nt: TGTGCCAGCAGCTCCCAAATACAACAAGAGACCCAGTACTTC

v_call: TRBV7-2
j_call: TRBJ1-1
clone_size: many
d_call: NA
cdr3_aa: CASSIPGLLNTEAFF
cdr3_nt: TGTGCCAGCAGCATACCGGGACTCCTGAACACTGAAGCTTTCTTT

v_call: TRBV5-5
j_call: TRBJ1-2
clone_size: few
d_call: TRBD1
cdr3_aa: CASRRPGQGYGYTF
cdr3_nt: TGTGCCAGCAGACGACCGGGACAGGGCTATGGCTACACCTTC

v_call: TRBV5-1
j_call: TRBJ2-1
clone_size: few
d_call: TRBD1
cdr3_aa: CASSSPGTGGRDEQFF
cdr3_nt: TGCGCCAGCAGCTCCCCCGGGACAGGGGGCAGGGATGAGCAGTTCTTC

v_call: TRBV9
j_call: TRBJ2-1
clone_size: NA
d_call: TRBD2
cdr3_aa: CASSVGLAGGSFYNEQFF
cdr3_nt: TGTGCCAGCAGCGTAGGCCTAGCGGGGGGGAGCTTCTACAATGAGCAGTTCTTC

v_call: TRBV12-3/TRBV12-4
j_call: TRBJ1-4
clone_size: NA
d_call: NA
cdr3_aa: CASSPYQRDNEKLFF
cdr3_nt: TGTGCCAGCAGTCCTTACCAGCGGGATAATGAAAAACTGTTTTTT

v_call: TRBV7-6
j_call: TRBJ2-3
clone_size: few
d_call: NA
cdr3_aa: CASSLGGGADTQYF
cdr3_nt: TGTGCCAGCAGCTTAGGGGGGGGCGCAGATACGCAGTATTTT

v_call: TRBV6-5
j_call: TRBJ2-3
clone_size: few
d_call: NA
cdr3_aa: CASSLGPEHGTQYF
cdr3_nt: TGTGCCAGCAGTCTGGGCCCCGAACACGGTACGCAGTATTTT

v_call: TRBV7-2
j_call: TRBJ1-4
clone_size: few
d_call: NA
cdr3_aa: CASSSGPNEKLFF
cdr3_nt: TGTGCCAGCAGTTCAGGGCCAAATGAAAAACTGTTTTTT

v_call: TRBV10-3
j_call: TRBJ1-2
clone_size: NA
d_call: NA
cdr3_aa: CAISESGTYGYTF
cdr3_nt: TGTGCCATCAGTGAGTCTGGCACTTATGGCTACACCTTC

v_call: TRBV27
j_call: TRBJ2-1
clone_size: NA
d_call: TRBD1
cdr3_aa: CASSHRDRVNEQFF
cdr3_nt: TGTGCCAGCAGCCACCGGGACAGGGTGAATGAGCAGTTCTTC

v_call: TRBV25-1
j_call: TRBJ2-6
clone_size: few
d_call: NA
cdr3_aa: CASSARTGPVLTF
cdr3_nt: TGTGCCAGCAGTGCCAGGACGGGGCCGGTCCTGACTTTC

v_call: TRBV5-1
j_call: TRBJ1-1
clone_size: NA
d_call: TRBD1
cdr3_aa: CASGSSQGQLEAFF
cdr3_nt: TGCGCCAGCGGATCCTCCCAGGGACAGCTCGAAGCTTTCTTT

v_call: TRBV6-2/TRBV6-3
j_call: TRBJ1-6
clone_size: few
d_call: NA
cdr3_aa: CASSYGDSPLHF
cdr3_nt: TGTGCCAGCAGTTACGGGGATTCACCCCTCCACTTT

v_call: TRBV7-2
j_call: TRBJ1-4
clone_size: NA
d_call: TRBD1
cdr3_aa: CASSLSRQGGEKLFF
cdr3_nt: TGTGCCAGCAGCTTGAGTCGACAGGGGGGCGAAAAACTGTTTTTT

v_call: TRBV7-9
j_call: TRBJ2-7
clone_size: NA
d_call: NA
cdr3_aa: CASSSTTGRDEQYF
cdr3_nt: TGTGCCAGCAGCTCAACGACAGGGAGGGACGAGCAGTACTTC

v_call: TRBV7-2
j_call: TRBJ2-2
clone_size: few
d_call: NA
cdr3_aa: CASSPTRSAGELFF
cdr3_nt: TGTGCCAGCAGCCCGACTAGGTCGGCCGGGGAGCTGTTTTTT

v_call: TRBV7-2
j_call: TRBJ1-1
clone_size: many
d_call: TRBD1
cdr3_aa: CASSPQGAAEAFF
cdr3_nt: TGTGCCAGCAGCCCGCAGGGGGCAGCTGAAGCTTTCTTT

v_call: TRBV15
j_call: TRBJ2-5
clone_size: NA
d_call: NA
cdr3_aa: CLPWEFQETQYF
cdr3_nt: TGTCTTCCCTGGGAATTTCAAGAGACCCAGTACTTC

v_call: TRBV7-9
j_call: TRBJ1-2
clone_size: NA
d_call: NA
cdr3_aa: CASSFVANYGYTF
cdr3_nt: TGTGCCAGCAGCTTTGTTGCTAACTATGGCTACACCTTC

v_call: TRBV5-1
j_call: TRBJ2-3
clone_size: NA
d_call: NA
cdr3_aa: CASSFGDVTDTQYF
cdr3_nt: TGCGCCAGCAGCTTTGGGGACGTGACAGATACGCAGTATTTT

v_call: TRBV4-1
j_call: TRBJ2-3
clone_size: NA
d_call: NA
cdr3_aa: CASSLGSRTDTQYF
cdr3_nt: TGCGCCAGCAGCCTAGGCAGTCGCACAGATACGCAGTATTTT

v_call: TRBV29-1
j_call: TRBJ2-7
clone_size: many
d_call: NA
cdr3_aa: CSVEGDSYEQYF
cdr3_nt: TGCAGCGTTGAAGGGGATTCCTACGAGCAGTACTTC

v_call: TRBV7-9
j_call: TRBJ2-3
clone_size: NA
d_call: NA
cdr3_aa: CASSLVSGRGDTQYF
cdr3_nt: TGTGCCAGCAGCTTAGTGTCTGGACGTGGAGATACGCAGTATTTT

v_call: TRBV7-9
j_call: TRBJ1-6
clone_size: NA
d_call: TRBD1
cdr3_aa: CASSPRTGWRSPLHF
cdr3_nt: TGTGCCAGCAGCCCACGGACAGGGTGGCGGTCACCCCTCCACTTT

v_call: TRBV7-2
j_call: TRBJ1-2
clone_size: few
d_call: NA
cdr3_aa: CASSTAGMNYGYTF
cdr3_nt: TGTGCCAGCAGCACCGCGGGGATGAACTATGGCTACACCTTC

v_call: TRBV27
j_call: TRBJ2-7
clone_size: once
d_call: NA
cdr3_aa: CASRADGYEQYF
cdr3_nt: TGTGCCAGCAGGGCCGACGGGTACGAGCAGTACTTC

v_call: TRBV11-2
j_call: TRBJ2-5
clone_size: many
d_call: TRBD2
cdr3_aa: CASSSLSGGAGETQYF
cdr3_nt: TGTGCCAGCAGCTCCCTCAGCGGGGGGGCGGGAGAGACCCAGTACTTC

v_call: TRBV9
j_call: TRBJ1-3
clone_size: NA
d_call: TRBD1
cdr3_aa: CASSADRGLSGNTIYF
cdr3_nt: TGTGCCAGCAGCGCGGACAGGGGCCTCTCTGGAAACACCATATATTTT

v_call: TRBV12-3/TRBV12-4
j_call: TRBJ2-3
clone_size: NA
d_call: NA
cdr3_aa: CASSPGRADTQYF
cdr3_nt: TGTGCCAGCAGCCCGGGACGGGCAGATACGCAGTATTTT

v_call: TRBV18
j_call: TRBJ1-3
clone_size: few
d_call: NA
cdr3_aa: CASSPKGSGNTIYF
cdr3_nt: TGTGCCAGCTCACCTAAGGGCTCCGGAAACACCATATATTTT

v_call: TRBV24-1
j_call: TRBJ1-1
clone_size: NA
d_call: NA
cdr3_aa: CATSDGTEAFF
cdr3_nt: TGTGCCACCAGTGACGGCACTGAAGCTTTCTTT

v_call: TRBV12-3/TRBV12-4
j_call: TRBJ2-1
clone_size: many
d_call: TRBD1
cdr3_aa: CASSFQSTGPYNEQFF
cdr3_nt: TGTGCCAGCAGTTTCCAATCGACAGGGCCCTACAATGAGCAGTTCTTC

v_call: TRBV30
j_call: TRBJ2-5
clone_size: few
d_call: NA
cdr3_aa: CAWSDLWGETQYF
cdr3_nt: TGTGCCTGGAGTGACCTTTGGGGAGAGACCCAGTACTTC

v_call: TRBV5-1
j_call: TRBJ1-2
clone_size: few
d_call: NA
cdr3_aa: CASRSREDGYTF
cdr3_nt: TGCGCCAGCAGGTCCAGGGAAGATGGCTACACCTTC

v_call: TRBV7-9
j_call: TRBJ1-1
clone_size: few
d_call: NA
cdr3_aa: CASRSAGKGGTEAFF
cdr3_nt: TGTGCCAGCAGATCGGCAGGGAAGGGCGGCACTGAAGCTTTCTTT

v_call: TRBV5-1
j_call: TRBJ2-7
clone_size: many
d_call: TRBD1
cdr3_aa: CASSGLTGGYEQYF
cdr3_nt: TGCGCCAGCAGCGGACTGACAGGGGGCTACGAGCAGTACTTC

v_call: TRBV24-1
j_call: TRBJ2-3
clone_size: NA
d_call: NA
cdr3_aa: CATRASATDTQYF
cdr3_nt: TGTGCCACCAGAGCCTCGGCCACAGATACGCAGTATTTT